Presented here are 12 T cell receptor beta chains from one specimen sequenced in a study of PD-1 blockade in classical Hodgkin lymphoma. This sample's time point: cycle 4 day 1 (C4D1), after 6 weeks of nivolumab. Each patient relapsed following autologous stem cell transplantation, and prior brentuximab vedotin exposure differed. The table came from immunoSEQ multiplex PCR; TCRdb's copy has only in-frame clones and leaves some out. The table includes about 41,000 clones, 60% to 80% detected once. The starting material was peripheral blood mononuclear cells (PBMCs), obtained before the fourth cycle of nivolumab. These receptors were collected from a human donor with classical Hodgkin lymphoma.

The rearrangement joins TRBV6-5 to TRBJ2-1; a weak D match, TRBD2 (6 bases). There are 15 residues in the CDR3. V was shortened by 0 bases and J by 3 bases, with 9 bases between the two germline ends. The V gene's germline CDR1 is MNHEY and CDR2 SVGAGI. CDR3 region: CASSYSREHYNEQFF. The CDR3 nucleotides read TGTGCCAGCAGTTACTCGCGGGAACACTACAATGAGCAGTTCTTC.

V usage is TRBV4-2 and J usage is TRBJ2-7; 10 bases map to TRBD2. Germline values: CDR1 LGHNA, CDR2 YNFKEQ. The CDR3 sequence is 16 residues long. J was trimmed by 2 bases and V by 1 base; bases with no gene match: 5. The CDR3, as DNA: TGTGCCAGCAGCCAAGTAGCGGGGGGATCGACCTACGAGCAGTACTTC. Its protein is CASSQVAGGSTYEQYF.

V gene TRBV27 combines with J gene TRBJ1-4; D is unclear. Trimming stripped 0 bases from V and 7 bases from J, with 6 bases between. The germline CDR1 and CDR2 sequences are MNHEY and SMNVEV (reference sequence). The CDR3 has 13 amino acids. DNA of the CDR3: TGTGCCAGCAGTTTATCTGCGGTTGAAAAACTGTTTTTT. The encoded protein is CASSLSAVEKLFF.

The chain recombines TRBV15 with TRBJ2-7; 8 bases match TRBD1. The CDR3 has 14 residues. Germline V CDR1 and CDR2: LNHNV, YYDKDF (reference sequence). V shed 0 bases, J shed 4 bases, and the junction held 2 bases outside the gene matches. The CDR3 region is CATSRDDRGYEQYF. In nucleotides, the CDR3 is TGTGCCACCAGCAGAGATGACAGGGGTTACGAGCAGTACTTC.

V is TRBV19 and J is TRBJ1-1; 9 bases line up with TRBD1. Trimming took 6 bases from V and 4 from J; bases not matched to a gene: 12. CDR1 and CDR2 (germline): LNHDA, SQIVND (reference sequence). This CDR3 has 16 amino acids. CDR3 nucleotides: TGTGCCAGTAGAATCCCAGGGGGACAGGGAGGCACTGAAGCTTTCTTT. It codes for CASRIPGGQGGTEAFF.

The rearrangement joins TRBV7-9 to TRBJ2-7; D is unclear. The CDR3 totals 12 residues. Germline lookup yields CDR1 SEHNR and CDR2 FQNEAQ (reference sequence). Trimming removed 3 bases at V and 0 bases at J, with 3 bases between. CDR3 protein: CASSFSSYEQYF. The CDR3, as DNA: TGTGCCAGCAGCTTCAGCTCCTACGAGCAGTACTTC. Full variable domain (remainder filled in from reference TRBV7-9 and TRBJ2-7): DTGVSQNPRHKITKRGQNVTFRCDPISEHNRLYWYRQTLGQGPEFLTYFQNEAQLEKSRLLSDRFSAERPKGSFSTLEIQRTEQGDSAMYLCASSFSSYEQYFGPGTRLTVT.

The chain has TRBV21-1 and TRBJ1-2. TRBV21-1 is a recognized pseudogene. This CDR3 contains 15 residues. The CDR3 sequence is CANYRAHIPNYGYTF. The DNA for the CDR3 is TGTGCCAACTACCGGGCCCACATTCCTAACTATGGCTACACCTTC.

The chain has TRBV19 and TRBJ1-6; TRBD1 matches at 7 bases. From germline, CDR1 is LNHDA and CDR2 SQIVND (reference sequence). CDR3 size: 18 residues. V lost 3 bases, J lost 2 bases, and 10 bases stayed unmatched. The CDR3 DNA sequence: TGTGCCAGTAGTATCGACGGGACAGCCAGACCCTATAATTCACCCCTCCACTTT. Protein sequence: CASSIDGTARPYNSPLHF.

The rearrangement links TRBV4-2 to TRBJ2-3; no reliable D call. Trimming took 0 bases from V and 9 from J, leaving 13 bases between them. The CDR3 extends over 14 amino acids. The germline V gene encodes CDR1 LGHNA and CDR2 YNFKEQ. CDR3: CASSQEGLARTQYF. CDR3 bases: TGTGCCAGCAGCCAAGAGGGATTGGCGCGCACGCAGTATTTT.

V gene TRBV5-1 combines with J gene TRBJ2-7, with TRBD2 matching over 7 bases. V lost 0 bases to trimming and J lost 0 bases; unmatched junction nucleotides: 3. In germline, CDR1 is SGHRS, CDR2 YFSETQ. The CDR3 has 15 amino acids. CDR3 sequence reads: CASSLVAGDSYEQYF. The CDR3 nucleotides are TGCGCCAGCAGCTTGGTGGCGGGGGACTCCTACGAGCAGTACTTC. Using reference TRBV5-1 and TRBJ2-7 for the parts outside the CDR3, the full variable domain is KAGVTQTPRYLIKTRGQQVTLSCSPISGHRSVSWYQQTPGQGLQFLFEYFSETQRNKGNFPGRFSGRQFSNSRSEMNVSTLELGDSALYLCASSLVAGDSYEQYFGPGTRLTVT.

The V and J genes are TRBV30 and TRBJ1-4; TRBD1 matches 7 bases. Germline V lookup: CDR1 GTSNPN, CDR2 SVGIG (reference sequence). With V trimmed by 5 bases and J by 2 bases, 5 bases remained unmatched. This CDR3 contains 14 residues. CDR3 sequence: CAWEGQQTNEKLFF. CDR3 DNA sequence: TGTGCCTGGGAGGGACAGCAGACTAATGAAAAACTGTTTTTT.

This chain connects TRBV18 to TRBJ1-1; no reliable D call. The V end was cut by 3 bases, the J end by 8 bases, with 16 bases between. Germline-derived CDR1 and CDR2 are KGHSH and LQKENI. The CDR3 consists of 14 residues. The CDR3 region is CASSPITGGNEAFF. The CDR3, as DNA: TGTGCCAGCTCACCTATCACGGGCGGGAACGAAGCTTTCTTT. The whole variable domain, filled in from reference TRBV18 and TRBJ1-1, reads NAGVMQNPRHLVRRRGQEARLRCSPMKGHSHVYWYRQLPEEGLKFMVYLQKENIIDESGMPKERFSAEFPKEGPSILRIQQVVRGDSAAYFCASSPITGGNEAFFGQGTRLTVV.